These T cell receptor beta chains were read from a single sample in a study of shared clonotypes between healthy human individuals. Sequencing was performed with immunoSEQ multiplex PCR; in TCRdb, only in-frame clones are kept and a portion is missing. Here the sample spans around 1.9 million clones, approximately 94% being singletons. The specimen was naive CD8+ T cells from PBMCs. All receptors derive from a young man in good health. Some clones in this sample may be carry-over from other donors' samples. The CDR3 runs from the conserved cysteine through the conserved F or W. Fields, in order: clone size, V gene, J gene, D gene, CDR3 DNA, CDR3 protein. D genes are given only for firm matches. Only some rows state a clone size, as once, few, many or a class for expanded clones.

size: -; V: TRBV29-1; J: TRBJ2-7; D: -; DNA: TGCAGCGTTACTGGTGTTTCCAACGAGCAGTACTTC; CDR3: CSVTGVSNEQYF
size: -; V: TRBV27; J: TRBJ1-2; D: -; DNA: TGTGCCAGCAGTTTAAACAGGGCCGAATCTTATGGCTACACCTTC; CDR3: CASSLNRAESYGYTF
size: -; V: TRBV28; J: TRBJ2-7; D: -; DNA: TGTGCCAGCAGTTTTCACGGGGCACCCTACGAGCAGTACTTC; CDR3: CASSFHGAPYEQYF
size: -; V: TRBV5-6; J: TRBJ2-7; D: -; DNA: TGTGCCAGCAGCATAAGCTCCTACGAGCAGTACTTC; CDR3: CASSISSYEQYF
size: few; V: TRBV28; J: TRBJ1-5; D: -; DNA: TGTGCCAGCAGTTTAAGGAATCAGCCCCAGCATTTT; CDR3: CASSLRNQPQHF
size: -; V: TRBV25-1; J: TRBJ2-7; D: -; DNA: TGTGCCAGCAGTCCTGTCGCCGGGCAGTATTACTTC; CDR3: CASSPVAGQYYF
size: -; V: TRBV5-1; J: TRBJ2-5; D: -; DNA: TGCGCCAGCAGCGAGACCAGGGTTCAAGAGACCCAGTACTTC; CDR3: CASSETRVQETQYF
size: -; V: TRBV7-9; J: TRBJ2-5; D: TRBD1; DNA: TGTGCCAGCAGCTCCAGAACAGGGGATAAAGAGACCCAGTACTTC; CDR3: CASSSRTGDKETQYF
size: once; V: TRBV9; J: TRBJ2-1; D: -; DNA: TGTGCCAGCAGCGTAGTCCATGGGCGCGCGGATGAGCAGTTCTTC; CDR3: CASSVVHGRADEQFF
size: few; V: TRBV27; J: TRBJ2-7; D: TRBD1; DNA: TGTGCCAGCAGTCACCGACGACAGGGTAACGAGCAGTACTTC; CDR3: CASSHRRQGNEQYF
size: -; V: TRBV7-9; J: TRBJ1-2; D: -; DNA: TGTGCCAGCAGCCCGCGTAAGGGGCGGGCCTATGGCTACACCTTC; CDR3: CASSPRKGRAYGYTF
size: -; V: TRBV25-1; J: TRBJ2-7; D: -; DNA: TGTGCCAGCCATGACAGCTACGAGCAGTACTTC; CDR3: CASHDSYEQYF
size: -; V: TRBV9; J: TRBJ2-1; D: -; DNA: TGTGCCAGCAGCGTAGGTGAGGGGTGGAGCGCCAAGATTGAGCAGTTCTTC; CDR3: CASSVGEGWSAKIEQFF